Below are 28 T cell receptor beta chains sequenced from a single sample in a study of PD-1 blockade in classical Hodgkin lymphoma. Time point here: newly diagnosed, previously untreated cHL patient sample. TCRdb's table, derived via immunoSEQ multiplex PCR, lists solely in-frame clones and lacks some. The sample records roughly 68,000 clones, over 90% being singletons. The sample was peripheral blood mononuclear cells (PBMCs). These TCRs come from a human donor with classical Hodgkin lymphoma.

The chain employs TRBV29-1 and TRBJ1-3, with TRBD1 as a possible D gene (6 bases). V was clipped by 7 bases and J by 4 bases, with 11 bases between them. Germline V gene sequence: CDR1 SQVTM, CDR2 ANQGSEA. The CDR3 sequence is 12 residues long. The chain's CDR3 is CSADGQGNTIYF. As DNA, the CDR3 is TGCAGCGCCGATGGACAGGGAAACACCATATATTTT.

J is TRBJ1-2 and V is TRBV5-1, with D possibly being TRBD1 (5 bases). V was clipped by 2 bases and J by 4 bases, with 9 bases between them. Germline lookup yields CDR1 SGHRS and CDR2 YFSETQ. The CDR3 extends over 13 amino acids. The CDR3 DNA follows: TGCGCCAGCAGCTTCGACAGCTTCTATGGCTACACCTTC. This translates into CASSFDSFYGYTF.

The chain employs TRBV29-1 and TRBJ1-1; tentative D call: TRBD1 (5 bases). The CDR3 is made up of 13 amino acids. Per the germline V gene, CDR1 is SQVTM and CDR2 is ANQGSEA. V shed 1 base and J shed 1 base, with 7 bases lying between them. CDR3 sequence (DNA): TGCAGCGTTGAAGGCAGGGAGAACACTGAAGCTTTCTTT. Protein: CSVEGRENTEAFF.

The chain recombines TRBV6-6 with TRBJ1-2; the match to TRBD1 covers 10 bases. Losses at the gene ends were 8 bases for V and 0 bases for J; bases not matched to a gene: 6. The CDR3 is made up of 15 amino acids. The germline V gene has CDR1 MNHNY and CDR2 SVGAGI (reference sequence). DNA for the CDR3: TGTGCCAGCGACAGGGGGCAAGGGGCTAACTATGGCTACACCTTC. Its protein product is CASDRGQGANYGYTF.

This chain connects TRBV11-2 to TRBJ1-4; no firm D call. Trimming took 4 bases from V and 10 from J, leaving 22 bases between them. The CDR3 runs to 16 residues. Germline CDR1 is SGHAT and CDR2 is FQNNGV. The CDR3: CASSWTDGEPKGKLFF. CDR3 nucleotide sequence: TGTGCCAGCAGCTGGACCGACGGGGAGCCCAAGGGAAAACTGTTTTTT.

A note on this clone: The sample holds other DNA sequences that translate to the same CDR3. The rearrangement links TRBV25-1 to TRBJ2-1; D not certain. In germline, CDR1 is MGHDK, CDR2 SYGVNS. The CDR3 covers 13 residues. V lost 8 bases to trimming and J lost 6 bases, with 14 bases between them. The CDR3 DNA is TGTGCCAGCTCTCAATTAGCCGGCAATGAGCAGTTCTTC. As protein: CASSQLAGNEQFF.

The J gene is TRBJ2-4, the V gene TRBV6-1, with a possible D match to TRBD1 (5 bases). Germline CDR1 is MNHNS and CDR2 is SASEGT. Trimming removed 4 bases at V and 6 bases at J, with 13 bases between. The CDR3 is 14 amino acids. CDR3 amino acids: CASSGGRALNIQYF. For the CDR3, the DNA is TGTGCCAGCAGTGGAGGCAGGGCGTTAAACATTCAGTACTTC.

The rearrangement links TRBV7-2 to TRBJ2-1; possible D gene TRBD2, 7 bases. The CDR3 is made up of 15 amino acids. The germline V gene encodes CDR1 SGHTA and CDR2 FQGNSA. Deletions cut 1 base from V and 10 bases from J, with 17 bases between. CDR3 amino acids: CASSLGGGPRPEQFF. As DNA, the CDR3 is TGTGCCAGCAGCTTAGGGGGGGGGCCACGACCGGAGCAGTTCTTC.

The CDR3 DNA reads TGTGCCAGCAGCCCGCCGGGGTCAGGGGGGGAGACCCAGTACTTC. Translating it yields CASSPPGSGGETQYF. The V call is TRBV5-4, the J call TRBJ2-5, with D perhaps matching TRBD1 (7 bases). CDR1 SGHNT and CDR2 YYREEE come from the germline V gene (reference sequence). CDR3 size: 15 residues. Trimming shortened V by 4 bases and J by 5 bases, and 18 bases separated the two germline ends.

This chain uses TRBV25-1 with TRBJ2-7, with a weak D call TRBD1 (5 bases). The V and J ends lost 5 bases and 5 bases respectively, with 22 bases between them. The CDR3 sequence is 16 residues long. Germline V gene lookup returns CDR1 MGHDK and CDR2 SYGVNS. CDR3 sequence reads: CASSSPGIGMSDEQYF. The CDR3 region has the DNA TGTGCCAGCAGTTCCCCAGGGATAGGGATGAGCGACGAGCAGTACTTC.

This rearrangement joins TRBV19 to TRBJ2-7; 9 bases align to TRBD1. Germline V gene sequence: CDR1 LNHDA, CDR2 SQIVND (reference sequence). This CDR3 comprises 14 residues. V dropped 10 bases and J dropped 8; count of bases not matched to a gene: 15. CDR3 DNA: TGTGCCACCACCGACAGGGGGATAGGGTCGAAGCAGTACTTC. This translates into CATTDRGIGSKQYF. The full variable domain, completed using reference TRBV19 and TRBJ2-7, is DGGITQSPKYLFRKEGQNVTLSCEQNLNHDAMYWYRQDPGQGLRLIYYSQIVNDFQKGDIAEGYSVSREKKESFPLTVTSAQKNPTAFYLCATTDRGIGSKQYFGPGTRLTVT.

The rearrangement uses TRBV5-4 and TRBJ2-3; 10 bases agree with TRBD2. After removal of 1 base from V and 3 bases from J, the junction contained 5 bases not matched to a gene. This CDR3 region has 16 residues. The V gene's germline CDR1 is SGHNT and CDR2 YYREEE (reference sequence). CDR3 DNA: TGTGCCAGCAGCTTGTCAGCGGGGGGGATGACAGATACGCAGTATTTT. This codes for CASSLSAGGMTDTQYF.

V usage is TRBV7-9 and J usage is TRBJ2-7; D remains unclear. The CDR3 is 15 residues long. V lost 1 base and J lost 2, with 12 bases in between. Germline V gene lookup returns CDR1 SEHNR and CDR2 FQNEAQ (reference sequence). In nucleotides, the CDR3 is TGTGCCAGCAGCTTAGATGGGGTCAGAACCTACGAGCAGTACTTC. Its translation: CASSLDGVRTYEQYF.

The DNA of the CDR3 is TGTGCCATCAGCCACGGACAGTACACTGAAGCTTTCTTT. This translates into CAISHGQYTEAFF. The rearrangement joins TRBV10-3 to TRBJ1-1; perhaps TRBD1 as D (6 bases). This CDR3 has 13 amino acids. V was shortened by 6 bases and J by 3 bases, with 11 bases between the two germline ends. Germline CDR1 ENHRY, CDR2 SYGVKD.

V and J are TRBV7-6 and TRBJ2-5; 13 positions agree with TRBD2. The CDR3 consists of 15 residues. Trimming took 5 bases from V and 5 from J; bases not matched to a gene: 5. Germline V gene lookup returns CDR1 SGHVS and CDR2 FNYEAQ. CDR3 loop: CASSPWTSGGETQYF. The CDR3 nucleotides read TGTGCCAGCAGCCCCTGGACTAGCGGGGGTGAGACCCAGTACTTC.

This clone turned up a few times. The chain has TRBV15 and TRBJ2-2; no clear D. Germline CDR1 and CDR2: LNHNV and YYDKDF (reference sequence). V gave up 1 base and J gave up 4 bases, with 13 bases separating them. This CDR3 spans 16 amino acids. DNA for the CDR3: TGTGCCACCAGCAGAGTTAGGGCAGAAATCACCGGGGAGCTGTTTTTT. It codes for CATSRVRAEITGELFF. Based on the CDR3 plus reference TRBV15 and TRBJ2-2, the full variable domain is DAMVIQNPRYQVTQFGKPVTLSCSQTLNHNVMYWYQQKSSQAPKLLFHYYDKDFNNEADTPDNFQSRRPNTSFCFLDIRSPGLGDTAMYLCATSRVRAEITGELFFGEGSRLTVL.

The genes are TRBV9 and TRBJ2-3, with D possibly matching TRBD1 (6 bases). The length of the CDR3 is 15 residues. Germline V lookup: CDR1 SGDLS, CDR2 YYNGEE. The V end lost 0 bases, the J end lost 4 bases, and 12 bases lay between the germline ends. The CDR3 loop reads CASSVGGQIADTQYF. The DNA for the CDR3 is TGTGCCAGCAGCGTAGGGGGGCAGATAGCAGATACGCAGTATTTT.

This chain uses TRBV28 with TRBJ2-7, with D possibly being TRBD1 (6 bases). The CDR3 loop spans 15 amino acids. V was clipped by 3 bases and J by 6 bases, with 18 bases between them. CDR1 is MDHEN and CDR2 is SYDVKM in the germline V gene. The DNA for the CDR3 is TGTGCCAGCAGTTTGCTATCGGGACAACCGTCCGAGCAGTACTTC. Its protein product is CASSLLSGQPSEQYF.

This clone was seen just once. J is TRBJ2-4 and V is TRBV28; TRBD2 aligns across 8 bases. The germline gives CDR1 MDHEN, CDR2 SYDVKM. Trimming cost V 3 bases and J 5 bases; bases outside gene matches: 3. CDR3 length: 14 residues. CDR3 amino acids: CASSFGTRQNIQYF. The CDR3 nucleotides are TGTGCCAGCAGTTTTGGGACTAGGCAAAACATTCAGTACTTC.

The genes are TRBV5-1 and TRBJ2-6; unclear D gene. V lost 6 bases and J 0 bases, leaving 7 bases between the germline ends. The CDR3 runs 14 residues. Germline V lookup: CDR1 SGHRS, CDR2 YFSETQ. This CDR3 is CASKFLSGANVLTF. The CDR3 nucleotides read TGCGCCAGCAAGTTCCTCTCTGGGGCCAACGTCCTGACTTTC.

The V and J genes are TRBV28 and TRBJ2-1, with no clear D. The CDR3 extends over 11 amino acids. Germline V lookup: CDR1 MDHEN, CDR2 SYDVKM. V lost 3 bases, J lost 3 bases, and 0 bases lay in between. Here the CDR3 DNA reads TGTGCCAGCAGTTTCTACAATGAGCAGTTCTTC. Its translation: CASSFYNEQFF.

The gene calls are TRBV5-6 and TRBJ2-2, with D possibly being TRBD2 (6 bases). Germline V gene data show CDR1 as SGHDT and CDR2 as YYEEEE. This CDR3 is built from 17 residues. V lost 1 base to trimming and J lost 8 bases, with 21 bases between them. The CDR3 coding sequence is TGTGCCAGCAGCTTGTCCAGGCCGTCGCTAGCGAAGGGGGAGCTGTTTTTT. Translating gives CASSLSRPSLAKGELFF.

CDR3 protein: CASRVTAATNEKLFF. The CDR3 region has the DNA TGTGCCAGCAGGGTAACGGCTGCAACTAATGAAAAACTGTTTTTT. V is TRBV6-4 and J is TRBJ1-4; D ambiguous. V gave up 6 bases and J gave up 0 bases, with 11 bases separating them. CDR1 is MRHNA and CDR2 is SNTAGT in the germline V gene. This CDR3 region has 15 residues.

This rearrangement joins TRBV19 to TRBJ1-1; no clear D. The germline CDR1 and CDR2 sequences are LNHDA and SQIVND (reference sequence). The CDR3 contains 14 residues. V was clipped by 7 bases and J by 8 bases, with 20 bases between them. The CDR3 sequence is CASTPPVMSREAFF. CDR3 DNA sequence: TGTGCCAGTACCCCCCCGGTGATGTCCAGAGAAGCTTTCTTT.

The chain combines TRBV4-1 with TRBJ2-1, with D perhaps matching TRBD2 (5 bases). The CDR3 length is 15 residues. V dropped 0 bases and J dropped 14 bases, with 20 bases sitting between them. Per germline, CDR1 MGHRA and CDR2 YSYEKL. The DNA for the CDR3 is TGCGCCAGCAGCCAAGATTTAACTAGTGTGGTTTCAAAGTTCTTC. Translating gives CASSQDLTSVVSKFF.

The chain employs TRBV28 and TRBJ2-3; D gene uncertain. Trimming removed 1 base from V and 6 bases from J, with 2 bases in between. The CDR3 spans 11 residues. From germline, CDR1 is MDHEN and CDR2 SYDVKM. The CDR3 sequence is CASSLSDTQYF. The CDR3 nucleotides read TGTGCCAGCAGTTTATCGGATACGCAGTATTTT.

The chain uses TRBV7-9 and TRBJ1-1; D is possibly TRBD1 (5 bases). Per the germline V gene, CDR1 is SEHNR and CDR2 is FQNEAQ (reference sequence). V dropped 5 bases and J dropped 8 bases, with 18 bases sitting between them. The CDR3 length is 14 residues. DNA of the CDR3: TGTGCCAGCAGCCGTAGACTCCTCGGGGGGGAAGCTTTCTTT. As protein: CASSRRLLGGEAFF.

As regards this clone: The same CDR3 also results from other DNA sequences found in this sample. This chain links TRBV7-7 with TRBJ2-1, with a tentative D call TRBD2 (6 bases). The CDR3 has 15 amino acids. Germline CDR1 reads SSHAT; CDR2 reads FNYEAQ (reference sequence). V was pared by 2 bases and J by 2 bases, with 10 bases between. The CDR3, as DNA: TGTGCCAGCAGCTTACGTCTAGCGACCTACAATGAGCAGTTCTTC. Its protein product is CASSLRLATYNEQFF.